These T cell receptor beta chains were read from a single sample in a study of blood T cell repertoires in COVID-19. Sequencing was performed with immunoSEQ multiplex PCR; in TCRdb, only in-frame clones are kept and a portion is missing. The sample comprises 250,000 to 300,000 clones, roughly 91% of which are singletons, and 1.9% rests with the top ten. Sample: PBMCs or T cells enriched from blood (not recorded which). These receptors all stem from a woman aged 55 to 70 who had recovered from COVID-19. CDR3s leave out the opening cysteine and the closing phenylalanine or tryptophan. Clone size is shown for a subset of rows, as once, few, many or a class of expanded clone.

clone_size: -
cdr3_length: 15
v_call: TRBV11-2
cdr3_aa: ASSLVRQGRTGNTIY

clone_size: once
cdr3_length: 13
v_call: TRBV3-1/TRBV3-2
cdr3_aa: ASSHSDRSNQPQH

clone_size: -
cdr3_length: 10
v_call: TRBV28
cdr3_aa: ASSLLSYEQY

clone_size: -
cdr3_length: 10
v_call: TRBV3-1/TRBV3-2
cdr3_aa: ASMSPGETQY

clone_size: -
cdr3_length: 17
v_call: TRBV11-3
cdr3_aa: ASSVTQRGQTSSYNEQF

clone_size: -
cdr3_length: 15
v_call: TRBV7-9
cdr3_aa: ASSLALGSGNTGELF

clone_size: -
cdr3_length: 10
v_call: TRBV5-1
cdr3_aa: ASSSETRVSS

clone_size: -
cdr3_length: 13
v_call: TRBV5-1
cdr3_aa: ASSVEGQGNSPLH

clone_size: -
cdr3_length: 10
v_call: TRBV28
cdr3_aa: ASRLTGDGYT

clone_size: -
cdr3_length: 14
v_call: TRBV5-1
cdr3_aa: ASSLAVRGPSYEQY

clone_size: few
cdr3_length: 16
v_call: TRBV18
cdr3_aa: ASSPKLAGNSGANVLT

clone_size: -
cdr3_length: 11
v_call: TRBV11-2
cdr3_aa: ASSPNRESPLH

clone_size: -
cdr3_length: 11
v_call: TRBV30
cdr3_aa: AWSRGLGNTIY

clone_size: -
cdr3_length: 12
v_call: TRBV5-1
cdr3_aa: ASSRRDNNYGYT

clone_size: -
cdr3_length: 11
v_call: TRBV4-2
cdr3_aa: ASSYEGAGGYT

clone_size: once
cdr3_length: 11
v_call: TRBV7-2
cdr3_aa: ASSLPWRETQY

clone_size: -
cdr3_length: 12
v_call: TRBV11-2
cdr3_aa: ASSYAGGSETQY

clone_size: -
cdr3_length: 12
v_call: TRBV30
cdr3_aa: AWSGPGPLYGYT

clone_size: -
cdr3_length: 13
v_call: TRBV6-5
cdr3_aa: ASSYERKGIDEQF

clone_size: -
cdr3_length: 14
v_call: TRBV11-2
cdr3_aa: ASSLISRGGAYGYT

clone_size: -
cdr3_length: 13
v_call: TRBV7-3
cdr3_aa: ASSSRGIHGSPLH

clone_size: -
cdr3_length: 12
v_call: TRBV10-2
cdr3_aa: ASKNQGAGNTIY

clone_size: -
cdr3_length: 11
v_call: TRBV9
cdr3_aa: ASSVAGHNEQF

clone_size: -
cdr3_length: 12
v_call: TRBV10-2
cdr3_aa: ASGTSGSDGELF

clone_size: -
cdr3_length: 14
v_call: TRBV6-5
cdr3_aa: ASSSGLTQNNSPLH

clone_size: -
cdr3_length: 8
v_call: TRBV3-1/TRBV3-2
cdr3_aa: ASSGTEQF

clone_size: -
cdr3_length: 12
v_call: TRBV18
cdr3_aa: ASSPTGGGAEAF

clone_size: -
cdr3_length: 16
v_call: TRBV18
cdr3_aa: ASSPNPGLAGRQETQY

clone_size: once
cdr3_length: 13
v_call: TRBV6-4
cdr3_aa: ASSVTPGQGDGYT

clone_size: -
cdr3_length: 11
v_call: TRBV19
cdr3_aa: ASSGQGYYGYT

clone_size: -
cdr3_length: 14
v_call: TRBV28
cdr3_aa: ASTQTGGVSNEKLF

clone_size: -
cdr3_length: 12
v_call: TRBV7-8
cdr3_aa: ASSFTDRVWPLH

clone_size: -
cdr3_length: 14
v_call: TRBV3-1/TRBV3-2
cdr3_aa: ASSQPPGQGNDEQY

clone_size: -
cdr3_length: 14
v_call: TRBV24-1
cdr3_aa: ATSEPGQGSGNTIY

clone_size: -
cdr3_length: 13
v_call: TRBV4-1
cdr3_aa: ASSQGQGLSNEQF

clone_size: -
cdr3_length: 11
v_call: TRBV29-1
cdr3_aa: SVEESSYNEQF

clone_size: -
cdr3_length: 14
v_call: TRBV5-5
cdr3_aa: ASSYRQGATNEKLF

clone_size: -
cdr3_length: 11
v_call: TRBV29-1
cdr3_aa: SVAPRQGSGYT

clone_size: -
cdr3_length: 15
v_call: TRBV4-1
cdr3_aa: ASSQDPGQGAWQPQH

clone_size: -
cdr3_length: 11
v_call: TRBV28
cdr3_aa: ASTRDTAYEQY

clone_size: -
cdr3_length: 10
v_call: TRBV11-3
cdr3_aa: ASSRSTDTQY

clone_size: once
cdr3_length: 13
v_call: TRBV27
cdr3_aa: ASSARLGSYNEQF

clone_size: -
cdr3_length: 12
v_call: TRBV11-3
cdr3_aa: ASSPSGVDTEAF

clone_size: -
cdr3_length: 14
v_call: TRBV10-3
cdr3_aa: AISDSLAGGAETQY

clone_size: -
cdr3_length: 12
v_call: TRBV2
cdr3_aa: ASTGGGAQETQY

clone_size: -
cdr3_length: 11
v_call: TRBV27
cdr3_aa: ASSLLLNEKLF

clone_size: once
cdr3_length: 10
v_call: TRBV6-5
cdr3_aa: ASGAQWNEQF